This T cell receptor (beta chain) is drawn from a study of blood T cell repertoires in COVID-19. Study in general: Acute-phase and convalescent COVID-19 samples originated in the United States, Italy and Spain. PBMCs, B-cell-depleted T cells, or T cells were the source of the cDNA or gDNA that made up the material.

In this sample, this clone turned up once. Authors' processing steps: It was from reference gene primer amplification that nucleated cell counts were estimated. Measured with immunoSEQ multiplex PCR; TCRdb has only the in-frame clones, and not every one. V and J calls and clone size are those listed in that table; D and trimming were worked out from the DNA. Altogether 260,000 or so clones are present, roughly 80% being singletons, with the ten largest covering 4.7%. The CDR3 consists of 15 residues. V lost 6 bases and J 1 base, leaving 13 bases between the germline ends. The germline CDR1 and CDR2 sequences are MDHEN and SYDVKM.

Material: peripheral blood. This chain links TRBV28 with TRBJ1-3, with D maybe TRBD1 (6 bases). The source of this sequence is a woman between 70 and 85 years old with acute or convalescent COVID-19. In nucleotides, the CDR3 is TGTGCCAGCAGGGCCCAGGGGCTGTCTGGAAACACCATATATTTT. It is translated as CASRAQGLSGNTIYF.